This T cell receptor (beta chain) is drawn from a study of OX40 agonist ivuxolimab in advanced cancers. For context, the study as a whole: The costimulatory receptor OX40 (CD134) was targeted by ivuxolimab, a fully human IgG2 agonistic monoclonal antibody. Intravenous ivuxolimab was administered to patients every 2 weeks at six dose levels: 0.01, 0.1, 0.3, 1.5, 3 and 10 mg/kg. Among the approximately 50 dose-escalation patients, around 20 had hepatocellular carcinoma, roughly 15 melanoma, 9 renal cell carcinoma and 9 head and neck cancer. A male proportion of roughly 80% and a mean age of 60 years, ranging from roughly 20 to 80, were recorded for the dose-escalation cohort. Prior anti-PD-1, anti-PD-L1 or anti-CTLA-4 therapy was permitted, and checkpoint inhibitors had been received by roughly 40% of dose-escalation patients. Partial responses occurred in three dose-escalation patients, of whom one had hepatocellular carcinoma and two had cutaneous melanoma. Peripheral TCRbeta sequencing aimed to test whether ivuxolimab altered TCR sequence diversity and caused clonal T-cell expansion. The paper describes the monotherapy dose-escalation part (N ≈ 51 patients) of the phase I trial of ivuxolimab. What the research found in general, with its limitations: In partial responders in the 0.1-3.0 mg/kg groups, normalized peripheral clonal expansion was found to be among the lowest, especially among CD8+ T cells. Low levels of normalized T-cell clonal expansion were also seen in some patients who did not respond. The antigen specificity of the peripheral T cells that underwent clonal expansion was not determined. Clonal expansion of both CD4+ and CD8+ blood T cells was observed from baseline to week 6 at doses 0.1 to 3.0 mg/kg. After ivuxolimab, more expanded clones were found on average in CD8+ T cells than in CD4+ T cells.

The trial excluded patients who had a history of autoimmune disease or who were on systemic immunosuppression. Peripheral blood for TCR sequencing was drawn from every dose cohort at baseline, at cycle 4 day 1 and at cycle 7 day 1. Samples were obtained from an open-label, multicenter, first-in-human phase I dose-escalation trial of ivuxolimab. Adults with locally advanced or metastatic melanoma, renal cell carcinoma, hepatocellular carcinoma or head and neck squamous cell carcinoma were enrolled in the trial. CD4+ and CD8+ T cells were sorted separately from peripheral blood before TCR sequencing. Points on this clone: Its antigen is unknown. Qualities for individual bases were not recorded, and no much larger clone is one base off.

Genomic DNA was isolated from the sorted cells so that the TCRbeta CDR3 region could be sequenced. The immunoSEQ Assay was used to sequence the TCRbeta CDR3 regions. TCRdb mirrors the immuneACCESS table, restricted to in-frame sequences. Some clones are absent from its copies; in checked studies, under half trace to an unresolved V gene, and the reason for the others is unknown. This sample is represented by approximately 77,000 clones; 85% to 95% of them were singletons. Together, the top ten hold 8% to 13% of the sample. Reading from cysteine to phenylalanine, the CDR3 counts 11 amino acids. This entry keeps only the CDR3 DNA: 33 bases, framed from base 1. From a lookup of the germline V gene (reference sequence), CDR1 and CDR2 are DFQATT and SNEGSKA. V lost 7 bases and J lost 7 bases; the stretch between them is 13 bases long.

This receptor was obtained from an adult with an advanced solid tumor such as melanoma, head and neck, liver or kidney cancer. The V and J segments used are TRBV20-1 and TRBJ1-1; a confident D gene designation cannot be given. This specimen consisted of CD4+ or CD8+ T cells sorted from blood, obtained in a trial of the OX40 agonist ivuxolimab. The DNA sequence is TGCAGTGGGGCCGGGGAAATTGAAGCTTTCTTT. The encoded protein is CSGAGEIEAFF.